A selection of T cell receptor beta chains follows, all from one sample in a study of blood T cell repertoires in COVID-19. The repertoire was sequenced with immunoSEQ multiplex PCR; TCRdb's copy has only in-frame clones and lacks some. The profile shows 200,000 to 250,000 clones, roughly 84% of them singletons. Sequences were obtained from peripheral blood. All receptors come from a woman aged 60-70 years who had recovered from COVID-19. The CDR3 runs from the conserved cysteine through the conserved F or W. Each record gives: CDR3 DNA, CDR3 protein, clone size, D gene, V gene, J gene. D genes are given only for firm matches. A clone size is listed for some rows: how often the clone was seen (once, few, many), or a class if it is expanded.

TGCGCCAGCAGCTTAATTGGGGCAGGTCAGCCCCAGCATTTT	CASSLIGAGQPQHF	NA	NA	TRBV5-1	TRBJ1-5
TGTGCCAGCAGTGGCTCACCGGGACAGGGCCACAATGAGCAGTTCTTC	CASSGSPGQGHNEQFF	NA	TRBD1	TRBV2	TRBJ2-1
TGTGCCTGGAGTGTATTTAGGGGGCGGAACACTGAAGCTTTCTTT	CAWSVFRGRNTEAFF	NA	TRBD1	TRBV30	TRBJ1-1
TGTGCCAGCAGCTTAGATCCGTCATCCGGGGGCTACACCTTC	CASSLDPSSGGYTF	few	NA	TRBV7-9	TRBJ1-2
TGTGCCAGCCGCTATAGCAATCAGCCCCAGCATTTT	CASRYSNQPQHF	NA	NA	TRBV19	TRBJ1-5
TGTGCCAGCACCCCTCTTCCCTCTGGGGCCAACGTCCTGACTTTC	CASTPLPSGANVLTF	NA	NA	TRBV6-5	TRBJ2-6
TGTGCCAGCAGCTTCGGACAGGTCACCGGGGAGCTGTTTTTT	CASSFGQVTGELFF	NA	TRBD1	TRBV7-6	TRBJ2-2
TGTGCCAGCAGCGGCCGGGACAGGTCCTACAATGAGCAGTTCTTC	CASSGRDRSYNEQFF	NA	TRBD1	TRBV9	TRBJ2-1
TGCGCCAGCAGCTTGACTAGCCTCCCCACAGATACGCAGTATTTT	CASSLTSLPTDTQYF	once	NA	TRBV5-1	TRBJ2-3
TGTGCCAGCAGCCAGACTAGCGGGGGGGCGATAGATACGCAGTATTTT	CASSQTSGGAIDTQYF	NA	TRBD2	TRBV11-3	TRBJ2-3
TGTGCCAGCAGTACTCGGGGGGAGTCCTACAATGAGCAGTTCTTC	CASSTRGESYNEQFF	NA	TRBD2	TRBV13	TRBJ2-1
TGTGCCAGCCGACCCGACCCCGGGGGTTGGGGCTACACCTTC	CASRPDPGGWGYTF	NA	NA	TRBV19	TRBJ1-2
TGCGCCAGCAGCACGGACATCAGCTCCTACAATGAGCAGTTCTTC	CASSTDISSYNEQFF	NA	NA	TRBV4-1	TRBJ2-1
TGTGCCAGCAGCTTAACGGGGCGGAATAATGAAAAACTGTTTTTT	CASSLTGRNNEKLFF	once	NA	TRBV7-3	TRBJ1-4
TGTGCCAGCAGTTTGTATTCGGTTCAAGAGACCCAGTACTTC	CASSLYSVQETQYF	NA	NA	TRBV28	TRBJ2-5
TGTGCCAGCAGCTTCCAACGGGGATTCTACGAGCAGTACTTC	CASSFQRGFYEQYF	NA	NA	TRBV7-2	TRBJ2-7
TGTGCCAGCAGCTCGACAGGGGGCTCCTACAATGAGCAGTTCTTC	CASSSTGGSYNEQFF	NA	TRBD1	TRBV7-3	TRBJ2-1
TGTGCCAGCAGTTCCCACAGGGGGCTGGAACAGCCCCAGCATTTT	CASSSHRGLEQPQHF	few	TRBD1	TRBV28	TRBJ1-5
TGTGCCAGCCATAGGGCGGGGGGGCGAAATGAGCAGTTCTTC	CASHRAGGRNEQFF	NA	TRBD2	TRBV7-2	TRBJ2-1
TGCGCCAGCAGCCTAGACAGGGGAGAGCAGTACTTC	CASSLDRGEQYF	NA	TRBD1	TRBV5-1	TRBJ2-7
TGTGCCAGCAGCTCGGGACAGGGAGACACCGGGGAGCTGTTTTTT	CASSSGQGDTGELFF	once	TRBD1	TRBV7-6	TRBJ2-2
TGTGCCATCAGTGAGGGGACTAGCGGGGTATACAATGAGCAGTTCTTC	CAISEGTSGVYNEQFF	NA	TRBD2	TRBV10-3	TRBJ2-1
TGTGCCATCAGTGAAACTCCGGAGACCCAGTACTTC	CAISETPETQYF	once	NA	TRBV10-3	TRBJ2-5